These 14 T cell receptor beta chains were sequenced from one sample in a study of graft-versus-host responses after intestinal transplantation. Some clones are missing from TCRdb's copy, which holds only in-frame ones; the method was immunoSEQ multiplex PCR. The table includes 80,000 or so clones, over 80% detected once. The sequenced sample was PBMCs, obtained 98 days after intestinal transplantation. These receptors were taken from a human patient who received an intestinal transplant, so some T cells may come from the graft donor.

The DNA of the CDR3 is TGCGCCAGCAGCTTGACAGCAGATACGCAGTATTTT. It encodes CASSLTADTQYF. J is TRBJ2-3 and V is TRBV5-1; D remains ambiguous. The CDR3 runs to 12 residues. Trimming removed 1 base from V and 4 bases from J, with 4 bases in between. Germline CDR1 SGHRS, CDR2 YFSETQ.

The rearrangement links TRBV11-2 to TRBJ2-1; possible D gene TRBD1, 5 bases. The V gene lost 5 bases and the J gene lost 5 bases, with 7 bases spanning the gap. Germline loops: CDR1 SGHAT, CDR2 FQNNGV. The CDR3 spans 12 residues. DNA of the CDR3: TGTGCCAGCAGCAGACAGAACAATGAGCAGTTCTTC. Amino acids: CASSRQNNEQFF.

V is TRBV29-1 and J is TRBJ2-7, with a weak D call TRBD1 (6 bases). Trimming removed 2 bases from V and 1 base from J, with 12 bases in between. Germline V gives CDR1 SQVTM, CDR2 ANQGSEA. This CDR3 is 14 amino acids long. In DNA, the CDR3 is TGCAGCGTTGAATACCCGGACAGTTCCTACGAGCAGTACTTC. Amino acids: CSVEYPDSSYEQYF.

The chain carries TRBV15 and TRBJ1-5, with D possibly being TRBD1 (5 bases). Germline V lookup: CDR1 LNHNV, CDR2 YYDKDF (reference sequence). The germline V and J ends were trimmed by 1 base and 1 base, with 14 bases remaining between them. The CDR3 is 17 amino acids. This CDR3 reads CATSRGGFRTSNQPQHF. Written as DNA, the CDR3 is TGTGCCACCAGCAGAGGGGGGTTTAGAACAAGCAATCAGCCCCAGCATTTT.

V and J are TRBV6-5 and TRBJ1-5; no clear D. Germline V CDR1 and CDR2: MNHEY, SVGAGI. With 3 bases removed from V and 4 bases from J, the gap between germline ends came to 13 bases. This CDR3 spans 15 amino acids. CDR3 region: CASSYTATSNQPQHF. CDR3 DNA: TGTGCCAGCAGTTATACAGCTACTTCTAATCAGCCCCAGCATTTT.

The rearrangement joins TRBV11-2 to TRBJ2-2; D is possibly TRBD1 (5 bases). This CDR3 is built from 16 residues. Germline CDR1 reads SGHAT; CDR2 reads FQNNGV. V was trimmed by 1 base and J by 1 base, leaving 10 bases between them. The CDR3 is CASSLVGAWNTGELFF. Here the CDR3 DNA reads TGTGCCAGCAGCTTAGTTGGGGCCTGGAACACCGGGGAGCTGTTTTTT. Filled out from reference TRBV11-2 and TRBJ2-2, the complete variable domain reads EAGVAQSPRYKIIEKRQSVAFWCNPISGHATLYWYQQILGQGPKLLIQFQNNGVVDDSQLPKDRFSAERLKGVDSTLKIQPAKLEDSAVYLCASSLVGAWNTGELFFGEGSRLTVL.

The chain links TRBV27 to TRBJ2-7, with 7 nucleotides matching TRBD1. The CDR3 is 15 residues long. Per the germline V gene, CDR1 is MNHEY and CDR2 is SMNVEV (reference sequence). Unmatched junction bases numbered 13, after V lost 2 bases and J lost 9 bases. This CDR3 reads CASSLVPTGTHGQYF. For the CDR3, the DNA is TGTGCCAGCAGTTTAGTCCCGACAGGGACCCACGGGCAGTACTTC.

The V call is TRBV30, the J call TRBJ1-5, with TRBD1 as a possible D gene (6 bases). This CDR3 is 14 amino acids long. Deletions cut 7 bases from V and 6 bases from J, with 19 bases between. The germline gives CDR1 GTSNPN, CDR2 SVGIG (reference sequence). The CDR3: CASNTGTRGQPQHF. In nucleotides, the CDR3 is TGTGCCTCTAACACAGGGACTCGGGGTCAGCCCCAGCATTTT.

This rearrangement joins TRBV7-2 to TRBJ2-3, with D perhaps being TRBD1 or TRBD2 (5 bases each). Germline V gene sequence: CDR1 SGHTA, CDR2 FQGNSA. There are 15 residues in the CDR3. Trimming left V 4 bases short and J 4 bases short, with 15 bases between. The CDR3 region is CASSWASQGADTQYF. The CDR3 bases are TGTGCCAGCAGCTGGGCCTCCCAGGGAGCAGATACGCAGTATTTT. The variable domain in full, with the rest retrieved from reference TRBV7-2 and TRBJ2-3, is GAGVSQSPSNKVTEKGKDVELRCDPISGHTALYWYRQSLGQGLEFLIYFQGNSAPDKSGLPSDRFSAERTGGSVSTLTIQRTQQEDSAVYLCASSWASQGADTQYFGPGTRLTVL.

J is TRBJ2-7 and V is TRBV28, with TRBD2 matching 7 bases. J gave up 5 bases and V 2 bases, and 6 bases lay outside the gene matches. CDR1 is MDHEN and CDR2 is SYDVKM in the germline V gene. The CDR3 sequence is 14 residues long. CDR3 sequence (DNA): TGTGCCAGCAGTTTAATGGCGGGAGCCCACGAGCAGTACTTC. Translated, it gives CASSLMAGAHEQYF.

The rearrangement joins TRBV13 to TRBJ2-2, with 8 bases matching TRBD2. The ends lost 5 bases at V and 0 bases at J; junction bases unmatched: 5. Germline CDR1 PRHDT, CDR2 FYEKMQ (reference sequence). CDR3 size: 16 residues. The CDR3 DNA follows: TGTGCCAGCAGCCTCGGACTAGCCGCGAACACCGGGGAGCTGTTTTTT. Its translation is CASSLGLAANTGELFF. The variable domain in full, completed from reference TRBV13 and TRBJ2-2, reads AAGVIQSPRHLIKEKRETATLKCYPIPRHDTVYWYQQGPGQDPQFLISFYEKMQSDKGSIPDRFSAQQFSDYHSELNMSSLELGDSALYFCASSLGLAANTGELFFGEGSRLTVL.

The chain employs TRBV10-1 and TRBJ2-1, with 11 positions matching TRBD2. The CDR3 loop spans 14 amino acids. With 8 bases clipped from V and 4 bases from J, the junction kept 4 bases outside the gene matches. CDR1 and CDR2 (germline): WNHNN, SYGVQD (reference sequence). The CDR3 sequence: CASSASGGYNEQFF. The CDR3 region has the DNA TGCGCCAGCTCTGCTAGCGGGGGGTACAATGAGCAGTTCTTC.

Only a few counts were recorded for this clone. The V gene is TRBV10-3, the J gene TRBJ2-7, with unresolved D. This CDR3 has 12 residues. V was pared by 5 bases and J by 0 bases, with 5 bases between. Germline V CDR1 and CDR2: ENHRY, SYGVKD. The CDR3 DNA reads TGTGCCATCAGTCCCAGCTCCTACGAGCAGTACTTC. The encoded protein is CAISPSSYEQYF.

The V gene is TRBV30, the J gene TRBJ2-1, with 7 bases lining up with TRBD2. The CDR3 runs to 23 residues. J gave up 0 bases and V 2 bases, and 28 bases lay outside the gene matches. Looked up from germline, CDR1 is GTSNPN and CDR2 is SVGIG (reference sequence). CDR3 loop: CAWSTLRRDGGSLRGSSYNEQFF. CDR3 bases: TGTGCCTGGAGTACCCTTAGACGTGACGGCGGGAGCTTAAGGGGAAGCTCCTACAATGAGCAGTTCTTC.